These 5 T cell receptor beta chains originate from one sample sequenced in a study of T cells in Graves' hyperthyroidism and ophthalmopathy. Template material for amplifying TCR beta CDR3 regions consisted of RNA transcripts. When the TCR CDR3 underwent first-round RT-PCR, the HTBI primer set was used. TCRdb re-analysed the multiplex PCR reads in MiXCR, keeping a single row per CDR3 protein. The sample comprises hundreds of thousands of distinct CDR3 sequences, 20% to 25% of which are singletons, and approximately 60% rests with the top ten. The sample consisted of blood. The receptor source for this set is a man aged 25-45 years with Graves' ophthalmopathy.

The chain recombines TRBV19 with TRBJ2-7, with D unclear. Germline CDR1 LNHDA, CDR2 SQIVND (reference sequence). CDR3 length: 13 amino acids. Trimming stripped 5 bases from V and 3 bases from J, with 11 bases between. The CDR3 sequence: CASSSRHYYEQYF. The CDR3 coding sequence is TGTGCCAGTAGTTCCAGACACTACTACGAGCAGTACTTC.

There are a few counts of this clonotype. The rearrangement links TRBV19 to TRBJ1-5; tentative D call: TRBD1 (5 bases). CDR3 length equals 13 residues. From germline, CDR1 is LNHDA and CDR2 SQIVND (reference sequence). The germline V and J ends were trimmed by 5 bases and 5 bases, with 10 bases remaining between them. CDR3 coding DNA: TGTGCCAGTAGTGGCAGGGTGTATCAGCCCCAGCATTTT. As protein: CASSGRVYQPQHF.

This clonotype was counted only a few times. The rearrangement links TRBV5-4 to TRBJ2-1; 8 positions agree with TRBD2. The V segment lost 0 bases and the J segment 8 bases; nucleotides outside the gene matches: 10. Germline CDR1 reads SGHNT; CDR2 reads YYREEE (reference sequence). This CDR3 has 16 amino acids. The CDR3, as DNA: TGTGCCAGCAGCTTGGTGGGACTAGGACTCTCGGATGAGCAGTTCTTC. This encodes CASSLVGLGLSDEQFF.

This clonotype has at least ten counts. The chain is built from TRBV12-3 or TRBV12-4 and TRBJ2-1, with unresolved D. Trimming removed 5 bases from V and 0 bases from J, with 14 bases in between. The CDR3 sequence is 16 residues long. This CDR3 reads CASSPLGRSSYNEQFF. The CDR3, as DNA: TGTGCCAGCAGTCCCTTAGGGCGTAGCTCCTACAATGAGCAGTTCTTC.

This clonotype was counted only a few times. This sequence joins TRBV7-9 and TRBJ2-7; 13 nucleotides agree with TRBD2. V was clipped by 9 bases and J by 4 bases; unmatched bases: 6. Germline assignment: CDR1 SEHNR and CDR2 FQNEAQ (reference sequence). This CDR3 is built from 14 residues. This CDR3 is CASTSGRASYEQYF. The CDR3 region has the DNA TGTGCCAGTACTAGCGGGAGGGCCTCGTACGAGCAGTACTTC. Complete variable domain (other parts from reference TRBV7-9 and TRBJ2-7): DTGVSQNPRHKITKRGQNVTFRCDPISEHNRLYWYRQTLGQGPEFLTYFQNEAQLEKSRLLSDRFSAERPKGSFSTLEIQRTEQGDSAMYLCASTSGRASYEQYFGPGTRLTVT.